This entry is about one T cell receptor beta chain. This sample was included in a study of CD8 T cells in Susac syndrome. From blood CD8+ and CD4+ T cells, the TCR beta chain was sequenced. When the RNA was reverse transcribed, random hexamers were used with an input of about 0.5 to 1 ug. In TCRdb, the immunoSEQ multiplex PCR reads were re-called with MiXCR into one record per CDR3 protein. The data contain under 200,000 distinct CDR3 sequences, approximately 96% of them singletons. The germline V gene has CDR1 SEHNR and CDR2 FQNEAQ (reference sequence). This CDR3 comprises 15 residues. After removal of 5 bases from V and 3 bases from J, the junction contained 6 bases not matched to a gene.

The receptor's source is a human donor with multiple sclerosis. The gene calls are TRBV7-9 and TRBJ2-2, with 7 bases that match TRBD2. The sample taken for sequencing was CD8+ T cells from PBMCs. CDR3 DNA: TGTGCCAGCAGCCCCACTAGCGTGCACACCGGGGAGCTGTTTTTT. This codes for CASSPTSVHTGELFF.